This note documents a single T cell receptor beta chain sequence. The data are from a study of blood T cell repertoires in COVID-19. At the level of the study: Italy, Spain and the United States were the sources of the convalescent and acute COVID-19 samples. T cells, B-cell-depleted T cells, or PBMCs provided the cDNA or gDNA that served as material.

Germline-derived CDR1 and CDR2 are KGHSH and LQKENI. The CDR3 extends over 13 amino acids. The V and J ends lost 3 bases and 2 bases respectively, with 8 bases between them. Data came from immunoSEQ multiplex PCR; TCRdb stores just in-frame clones and leaves some out. The profile shows roughly 160,000 clones, about 90% of them singletons. Residents of 24 US areas, aged about 18 to 95 years, made up the participants. The clonotype originates from a woman between 45 and 65 years old who had recovered from COVID-19. This sequence joins TRBV18 and TRBJ2-7, with D unclear. The source material was PBMCs or T cells enriched from blood (not recorded which). The CDR3 DNA is TGTGCCAGCTCACCGAGAAGCGCCTACGAGCAGTACTTC. Translating gives CASSPRSAYEQYF.